This TCR beta chain is drawn from a study of blood T cell repertoires in COVID-19. Germline V gene data show CDR1 as SGHTA and CDR2 as FQGNSA. CDR3 length: 16 residues. V shed 5 bases and J shed 4 bases, with 20 bases lying between them. Produced via immunoSEQ multiplex PCR; TCRdb's table is partial and in-frame only. The sample carries more than 400,000 clones, roughly 85% recorded once. The genes are TRBV7-2 and TRBJ2-5; D gene unclear. The sequenced material came from peripheral blood. The TCR was taken from a human donor in a cohort sampled during active COVID-19. The CDR3 nucleotides read TGTGCCAGCAGCCTGAGGCCTAAAAACACGGCAGAGACCCAGTACTTC. Encoded protein: CASSLRPKNTAETQYF. Complete variable domain (other parts from reference TRBV7-2 and TRBJ2-5): GAGVSQSPSNKVTEKGKDVELRCDPISGHTALYWYRQSLGQGLEFLIYFQGNSAPDKSGLPSDRFSAERTGGSVSTLTIQRTQQEDSAVYLCASSLRPKNTAETQYFGPGTRLLVL.